This record concerns one TCR beta chain sequence. What it recognizes is unknown. From germline, CDR1 is MNHNY and CDR2 SVGAGI (reference sequence). The CDR3 runs 14 residues. V shed 5 bases and J shed 2 bases, with 12 bases lying between them. The sample belongs to a study of radiation and T cells in renal cell carcinoma. Time point indicated: blood 4 weeks post-SBRT, at nephrectomy. The treatment is: 15 Gy SBRT to primary tumor, nephrectomy 4 weeks later. Blood was sampled at baseline, 2 weeks and 4 weeks after SBRT. General study results and limits: From baseline, blood top tumor clonotypes peaked at 2 weeks post-radiation.

Produced via immunoSEQ multiplex PCR; TCRdb's table is partial and in-frame only. The sample contains tens of thousands of clones, around 85% of which appear only once. Specimen: blood, collected from a patient whose treatment included radiotherapy and nephrectomy. This sequence originates from a man in his fifties or sixties with renal cell carcinoma. The chain joins TRBV6-6 to TRBJ1-2; tentative D call: TRBD1 (6 bases). CDR3 region: CASSDTGTNYGYTF. The CDR3 DNA follows: TGTGCCAGCAGTGATACAGGGACAAACTATGGCTACACCTTC.